These T cell receptor beta chains were read from a single sample in a study of OX40 agonist ivuxolimab in advanced cancers. Sequencing was performed with immunoSEQ multiplex PCR; in TCRdb, only in-frame clones are kept and a portion is missing. The table records 62,000 or so clones, almost 85% of them present only once. This material consisted of CD4+ or CD8+ T cells sorted from blood, taken in a trial of the OX40 agonist ivuxolimab. All receptors come from an adult with an advanced solid tumor such as melanoma, head and neck, liver or kidney cancer. The CDR3 runs from the conserved cysteine through the conserved F or W. The D gene is left open where the match is weak. The size entry is marked missing in some rows and otherwise reads once, few, many or a size class.

j_call,v_call,clone_size,d_call,cdr3_aa,cdr3_nt
TRBJ2-2,TRBV28,.,TRBD1,CASSRVRTGTGYTGELFF,TGTGCCAGCAGTCGTGTCCGGACCGGGACAGGTTACACCGGGGAGCTGTTTTTT
TRBJ2-7,TRBV28,.,.,CASRTQGTLYEQYF,TGTGCCAGCAGGACTCAGGGTACCCTCTACGAGCAGTACTTC
TRBJ2-1,TRBV4-2,.,TRBD1,CASSQEGTANEQFF,TGTGCCAGCAGCCAAGAAGGGACAGCAAATGAGCAGTTCTTC
TRBJ1-1,TRBV19,.,TRBD1,CASSMPSTGGYEAFF,TGTGCCAGTAGTATGCCCTCGACAGGGGGGTATGAAGCTTTCTTT
TRBJ2-3,TRBV19,.,TRBD2,CASSIAPSTSGRFTNTQYF,TGTGCCAGTAGTATAGCCCCCTCCACTAGCGGGAGATTCACAAATACGCAGTATTTT
TRBJ2-5,TRBV30,.,.,CAWATRLETQYF,TGTGCCTGGGCAACCAGACTAGAGACCCAGTACTTC
TRBJ1-2,TRBV28,.,.,CASSLFSYGYTF,TGTGCCAGCAGTTTATTCTCCTATGGCTACACCTTC
TRBJ1-5,TRBV30,.,.,CAWSPDRDQPQHF,TGTGCCTGGAGCCCAGACCGGGATCAGCCCCAGCATTTT
TRBJ2-3,TRBV10-3,.,.,CAIRPSASATDTQYF,TGTGCCATCAGACCTTCCGCTAGCGCAACAGATACGCAGTATTTT
TRBJ2-3,TRBV5-6,.,.,CASSFGLARDTQYF,TGTGCCAGCAGCTTTGGGCTAGCGAGGGATACGCAGTATTTT
TRBJ1-1,TRBV5-6,.,TRBD1,CASSTGSTGVGRTNTEAFF,TGTGCCAGCAGCACAGGCTCGACAGGGGTAGGGCGCACGAACACTGAAGCTTTCTTT
TRBJ1-3,TRBV7-9,.,.,CASSARGGSSGNTIYF,TGTGCCAGCAGCGCACGTGGCGGGAGCTCTGGAAACACCATATATTTT
TRBJ2-7,TRBV7-2,.,.,CASSLRVSAGRYEQYF,TGTGCCAGCAGCTTACGGGTTTCGGCGGGACGCTACGAGCAGTACTTC
TRBJ2-1,TRBV21-1,.,.,CASSKDQAGGKLAGGNEQFF,TGTGCCAGCAGCAAAGATCAAGCAGGGGGCAAACTAGCGGGAGGAAATGAGCAGTTCTTC
TRBJ2-7,TRBV9,.,.,CASSVGRVYFYEQYF,TGTGCCAGCAGCGTAGGCAGGGTCTATTTCTACGAGCAGTACTTC
TRBJ2-2,TRBV18,.,.,CASSPTTGELFF,TGTGCCAGCTCACCAACCACCGGGGAGCTGTTTTTT
TRBJ1-6,TRBV5-4,.,.,CASSPMGGFNSPLHF,TGTGCCAGCAGTCCCATGGGGGGTTTTAATTCACCCCTCCACTTT
TRBJ1-1,TRBV19,.,.,CASSLLGRATEAFF,TGTGCCAGTAGTCTCCTGGGCAGGGCCACTGAAGCTTTCTTT
TRBJ1-2,TRBV2,.,TRBD1,CASTPTGGIVYGYTF,TGTGCCAGCACCCCGACAGGGGGCATTGTCTATGGCTACACCTTC
TRBJ2-7,TRBV30,.,TRBD1,CAWAGDSPYEQYF,TGTGCCTGGGCCGGGGACAGCCCCTACGAGCAGTACTTC
TRBJ2-4,TRBV11-3,.,.,CASSPRLVNIQYF,TGTGCCAGCAGCCCTCGACTAGTAAACATTCAGTACTTC
TRBJ2-5,TRBV4-1,.,TRBD2,CASSQRSGGAETQYF,TGCGCCAGCAGCCAAAGGAGCGGGGGGGCCGAGACCCAGTACTTC
TRBJ1-1,TRBV5-1,many,.,CASSLGLVNTEAFF,TGCGCCAGCAGCTTGGGATTAGTGAACACTGAAGCTTTCTTT
TRBJ2-2,TRBV7-2,.,TRBD2,CASSLDASGRRTGELFF,TGTGCCAGCAGCTTAGATGCTAGCGGGAGGAGAACCGGGGAGCTGTTTTTT
TRBJ2-1,TRBV2,.,.,CASDPLLGDNSYNEQFF,TGTGCCAGCGATCCCCTTCTCGGGGACAACTCCTACAATGAGCAGTTCTTC
TRBJ2-7,TRBV27,.,.,CASSLNTFGYEQYF,TGTGCCAGCAGTTTAAACACCTTCGGCTACGAGCAGTACTTC
TRBJ2-3,TRBV9,.,.,CASSFRQASTDTQYF,TGTGCCAGCAGCTTCCGACAGGCAAGCACAGATACGCAGTATTTT
TRBJ2-2,TRBV2,few,.,CASREGAQSGELFF,TGTGCCAGCAGGGAGGGGGCGCAAAGCGGGGAGCTGTTTTTT
TRBJ2-3,TRBV7-2,.,TRBD2,CASSLRVRGARTDTQYF,TGTGCCAGCAGCTTAAGGGTGCGGGGGGCCAGGACAGATACGCAGTATTTT
TRBJ1-1,TRBV20-1,few,.,CSAGQNREAFF,TGCAGTGCTGGGCAGAACCGTGAAGCTTTCTTT
TRBJ2-1,TRBV6-1,few,.,CASSPRNEQFF,TGTGCCAGCAGCCCCAGGAATGAGCAGTTCTTC
TRBJ2-2,TRBV19,.,TRBD1,CASSIPRGHTGELFF,TGTGCCAGTAGTATCCCCAGGGGGCACACCGGGGAGCTGTTTTTT
TRBJ2-7,TRBV11-3,few,.,CASSLLGRDYEQYF,TGTGCCAGCAGCTTGTTAGGGAGAGACTACGAGCAGTACTTC
TRBJ1-6,TRBV7-9,.,.,CASRQAVFGNSPLHF,TGTGCCAGCAGACAGGCCGTCTTCGGTAATTCACCCCTCCACTTT
TRBJ2-5,TRBV5-4,.,TRBD2,CASSLTGLAETQYF,TGTGCCAGCAGCTTGACGGGACTAGCGGAGACCCAGTACTTC
TRBJ2-3,TRBV11-3,.,TRBD2,CASSLTSGTDTQYF,TGTGCCAGCAGCTTGACTAGCGGCACAGATACGCAGTATTTT
TRBJ2-2,TRBV2,.,.,CASSEALRGAGTGELFF,TGTGCCAGCAGTGAAGCGCTTCGGGGGGCGGGCACCGGGGAGCTGTTTTTT
TRBJ1-1,TRBV10-3,.,TRBD1,CAISERTGDTEAFF,TGTGCCATCAGTGAACGGACAGGGGACACTGAAGCTTTCTTT
TRBJ2-7,TRBV5-1,.,TRBD1,CASSTGQGYEQYF,TGCGCCAGCAGCACTGGACAGGGCTACGAGCAGTACTTC
TRBJ2-7,TRBV27,.,.,CASSLFGLRIWEQYF,TGTGCCAGCAGTTTATTTGGGCTTAGGATTTGGGAGCAGTACTTC
TRBJ2-2,TRBV5-1,.,.,CASSLDSPTGELFF,TGCGCCAGCAGCTTGGACTCCCCCACCGGGGAGCTGTTTTTT
TRBJ2-5,TRBV7-2,.,.,CASSFGDILAGEQYF,TGTGCCAGCAGCTTTGGGGACATACTCGCGGGGGAGCAGTACTTC
TRBJ1-6,TRBV5-6,.,.,CASTGSRESPLHF,TGTGCCAGCACGGGGTCCAGGGAATCACCCCTCCACTTT
TRBJ2-2,TRBV7-3,.,.,CASSLFPANTGELFF,TGTGCCAGCAGCTTATTTCCAGCGAACACCGGGGAGCTGTTTTTT
TRBJ2-7,TRBV6-1,.,.,CASRDDHSYEQYF,TGTGCCAGCAGGGATGATCACTCCTACGAGCAGTACTTC
TRBJ1-2,TRBV7-9,.,.,CASSPRGAGYTF,TGTGCCAGCAGCCCTAGGGGGGCGGGCTACACCTTC
TRBJ1-1,TRBV29-1,.,TRBD1,CSVVSDRANTEAFF,TGCAGCGTTGTTTCGGACAGGGCGAACACTGAAGCTTTCTTT
TRBJ2-3,TRBV6-5,.,.,CASSYSTWQGTDTQYF,TGTGCCAGCAGTTACTCGACTTGGCAGGGAACAGATACGCAGTATTTT
TRBJ2-7,TRBV7-9,.,TRBD1,CATSDRAGSEQYF,TGTGCCACCTCCGACAGGGCAGGTAGCGAGCAGTACTTC
TRBJ1-2,TRBV4-2,.,.,CASSQVGTNYGYTF,TGTGCCAGCAGCCAAGTAGGGACCAACTATGGCTACACCTTC
TRBJ2-1,TRBV9,.,TRBD2,CASSDLLATGTSYNEQFF,TGTGCCAGCAGCGACCTACTCGCAACCGGGACTAGCTACAATGAGCAGTTCTTC
TRBJ1-2,TRBV28,.,TRBD1,CASTRDRNYGYTF,TGTGCCAGCACCAGGGACAGGAACTATGGCTACACCTTC
TRBJ1-5,TRBV10-3,.,.,CAISDSGGGQHF,TGTGCCATCAGTGATTCGGGGGGTGGACAGCATTTT
TRBJ2-5,TRBV29-1,.,TRBD1,CSVDKGAQETQYF,TGCAGCGTTGATAAGGGGGCGCAAGAGACCCAGTACTTC
TRBJ2-7,TRBV25-1,.,TRBD1,CASSGDRGYHEQYF,TGTGCCAGCAGTGGGGACAGGGGGTACCACGAGCAGTACTTC